These 14 T cell receptor beta chains came from one sample sequenced in a study of T-cell memory formation after mild COVID-19. TCRdb passed the 5' RACE reads through MiXCR, listing each CDR3 protein once. The sample carries hundreds of thousands of distinct CDR3 sequences, 24% recorded once. Material for sequencing was PBMCs or a T cell subset sorted from them (not recorded which). Receptors originate from an adult woman who had mild COVID-19 (a few samples of this study predate the infection). Cell type and time point are not known.

Only a few counts were recorded for this clonotype. The chain employs TRBV12-3 or TRBV12-4 and TRBJ2-7; tentatively, D is TRBD2 (6 bases). The CDR3 consists of 16 residues. V was cut by 5 bases and J by 0 bases, with 17 bases left in between. This chain's CDR3 is CASSARGAGSSYEQYF. CDR3 sequence (DNA): TGTGCCAGCAGTGCCCGAGGGGCGGGGAGCTCCTACGAGCAGTACTTC.

The sample holds a few counts of this clonotype. V is TRBV5-1 and J is TRBJ1-1; 7 bases are a match to TRBD1. CDR1 and CDR2 from the germline V gene are SGHRS and YFSETQ. This CDR3 has 15 residues. With V trimmed by 3 bases and J by 5 bases, 10 bases remained unmatched. The CDR3 coding sequence is TGCGCCAGCAGCTGGGGGGACAGCAAAAGGACTGAAGCTTTCTTT. As protein: CASSWGDSKRTEAFF.

The rearrangement uses TRBV6-5 and TRBJ2-2; D is unclear. Trimming cost V 6 bases and J 7 bases, with 12 bases left between them. In germline, CDR1 is MNHEY, CDR2 SVGAGI. The CDR3 contains 13 residues. The CDR3 region has the DNA TGTGCCAGCAGCGCACTCCTCCACGGGGAGCTGTTTTTT. Its translation is CASSALLHGELFF.

The chain couples TRBV12-3 or TRBV12-4 to TRBJ2-1, with 10 bases matching TRBD2. Trimming at V came to 1 base and at J to 10 bases, leaving 1 base not matched to a gene. CDR3 length equals 13 residues. The CDR3 DNA sequence: TGTGCCAGCAGTTTAGTACTAGCGGGGGAGCAGTTCTTC. The encoded protein is CASSLVLAGEQFF.

The gene calls are TRBV11-1 and TRBJ2-7; maybe TRBD2 (6 bases). CDR1 and CDR2 (germline): SGHAT, FQDESV (reference sequence). The CDR3 spans 15 residues. Trimming shortened V by 5 bases and J by 2 bases, and 16 bases separated the two germline ends. DNA of the CDR3: TGTGCCAGCAGCCCCCGATTGGGGGGAACCTACGAGCAGTACTTC. It translates to CASSPRLGGTYEQYF.

The CDR3 bases are TGTGCCATCCACAGGGGCACTGAAGCTTTCTTT. Its protein is CAIHRGTEAFF. V is TRBV10-3 and J is TRBJ1-1; 7 nucleotides agree with TRBD1. This CDR3 is built from 11 residues. CDR1 is ENHRY and CDR2 is SYGVKD in the germline V gene. J was trimmed by 4 bases and V by 8 bases; bases with no gene match: 1.

The J gene is TRBJ2-7, the V gene TRBV4-1; 10 bases line up with TRBD1. This CDR3 spans 15 amino acids. V gave up 1 base and J gave up 5 bases; unmatched junction bases: 5. CDR1 is MGHRA and CDR2 is YSYEKL in the germline V gene. In DNA form, the CDR3 reads TGCGCCAGCAGCCAAGTCGACAGGGGGCCAGACGAGCAGTACTTC. Its translation: CASSQVDRGPDEQYF.

The table lists this clonotype with many counts. CDR3: CASSLAGARETQYF. DNA for the CDR3: TGTGCCAGCAGCTTAGCTGGGGCACGGGAGACCCAGTACTTC. The chain joins TRBV7-2 to TRBJ2-5; D might be TRBD1 (5 bases). The V end was cut by 0 bases, the J end by 5 bases, with 10 bases between. From germline, CDR1 is SGHTA and CDR2 FQGNSA. This CDR3 has 14 residues.

In this sample, this clonotype turned up a few times. This sequence joins TRBV20-1 and TRBJ2-2; TRBD1 matches 9 bases. Germline trimming cut 0 bases from V and 5 bases from J; bases unmatched to any gene: 7. CDR1 and CDR2 (germline): DFQATT, SNEGSKA (reference sequence). This CDR3 has 16 amino acids. Written as DNA, the CDR3 is TGCAGTGCTAGAGAACTGGACAGGGGAGGGACCGGGGAGCTGTTTTTT. Translating it yields CSARELDRGGTGELFF.

This clonotype has only a few counts. The chain joins TRBV5-1 to TRBJ2-1, with D perhaps matching TRBD2 (5 bases). V lost 3 bases to trimming and J lost 9 bases, with 10 bases between them. The CDR3 has 12 residues. Germline-derived CDR1 and CDR2 are SGHRS and YFSETQ. The CDR3 coding sequence is TGCGCCAGCAGCTGGACCGGGATTGAGCAGTTCTTC. Translating it yields CASSWTGIEQFF.

A few counts support this clonotype. This chain connects TRBV5-1 to TRBJ2-2, with D unclear. The V end lost 4 bases, the J end lost 0 bases, and 13 bases lay between the germline ends. Germline values: CDR1 SGHRS, CDR2 YFSETQ. The CDR3 totals 16 residues. Here the CDR3 DNA reads TGCGCCAGCAGCCCATCCGGGTCGACGAACACCGGGGAGCTGTTTTTT. It specifies CASSPSGSTNTGELFF.

The J gene is TRBJ2-3, the V gene TRBV7-3, with 11 bases identical to TRBD2. Germline V lookup: CDR1 SGHTA, CDR2 FQGTGA. Trimming cost V 2 bases and J 5 bases; bases outside gene matches: 6. The length of the CDR3 is 16 residues. The CDR3 spells CASSLEASGGLDTQYF. The CDR3 DNA follows: TGTGCCAGCAGCTTAGAGGCTAGCGGGGGGTTAGATACGCAGTATTTT. Together with reference TRBV7-3 and TRBJ2-3, the CDR3 gives the full variable domain: GAGVSQTPSNKVTEKGKYVELRCDPISGHTALYWYRQSLGQGPEFLIYFQGTGAADDSGLPNDRFFAVRPEGSVSTLKIQRTERGDSAVYLCASSLEASGGLDTQYFGPGTRLTVL.

The chain links TRBV9 to TRBJ1-1; no clear D gene. Germline-derived CDR1 and CDR2 are SGDLS and YYNGEE. The ends were cut back, 0 bases at V and 5 bases at J, with 8 bases in the middle. The CDR3 runs to 13 residues. The DNA of the CDR3 is TGTGCCAGCAGCGTAGTCGCTGGAACTGAAGCTTTCTTT. This sequence encodes CASSVVAGTEAFF.

The V gene is TRBV5-5, the J gene TRBJ2-2, with 7 bases fitting TRBD1. The CDR3 has 20 amino acids. After removal of 0 bases from V and 2 bases from J, the junction contained 16 bases not matched to a gene. Germline V gene lookup returns CDR1 SGHKS and CDR2 YYEKEE (reference sequence). In DNA form, the CDR3 reads TGTGCCAGCAGCTTGGGGGATCGGGGACAGCAGGTTCTTAACACCGGGGAGCTGTTTTTT. This gives the protein CASSLGDRGQQVLNTGELFF.